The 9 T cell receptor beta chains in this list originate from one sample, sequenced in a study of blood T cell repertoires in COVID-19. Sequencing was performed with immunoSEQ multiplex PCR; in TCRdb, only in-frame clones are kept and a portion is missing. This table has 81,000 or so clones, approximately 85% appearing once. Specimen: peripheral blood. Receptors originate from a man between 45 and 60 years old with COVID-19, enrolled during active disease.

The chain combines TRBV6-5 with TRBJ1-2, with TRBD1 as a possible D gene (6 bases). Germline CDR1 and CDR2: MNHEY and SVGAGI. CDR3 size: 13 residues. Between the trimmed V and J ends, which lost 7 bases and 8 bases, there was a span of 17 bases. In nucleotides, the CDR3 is TGTGCCAGCAAAAAGGGGGGGTCTCACGGCTACACCTTC. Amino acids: CASKKGGSHGYTF.

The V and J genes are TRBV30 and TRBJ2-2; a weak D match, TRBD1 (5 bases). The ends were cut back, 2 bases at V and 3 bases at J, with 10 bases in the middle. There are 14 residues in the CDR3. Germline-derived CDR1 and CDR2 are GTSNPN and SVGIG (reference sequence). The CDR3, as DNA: TGTGCCTGGAGTCTCCAGGGATACACCGGGGAGCTGTTTTTT. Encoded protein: CAWSLQGYTGELFF.

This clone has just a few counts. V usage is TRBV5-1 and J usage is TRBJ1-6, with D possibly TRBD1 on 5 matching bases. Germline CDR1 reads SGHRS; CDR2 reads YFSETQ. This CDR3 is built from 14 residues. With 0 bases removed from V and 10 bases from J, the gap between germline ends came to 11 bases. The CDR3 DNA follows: TGCGCCAGCAGCTTGGCCGGGACTTACTCACCCCTCCACTTT. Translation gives CASSLAGTYSPLHF.

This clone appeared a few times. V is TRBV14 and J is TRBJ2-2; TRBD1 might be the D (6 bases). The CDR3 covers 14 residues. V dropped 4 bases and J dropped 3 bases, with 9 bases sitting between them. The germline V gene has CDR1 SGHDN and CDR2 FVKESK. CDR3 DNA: TGTGCCAGCAGCCGGGACACTTACACCGGGGAGCTGTTTTTT. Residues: CASSRDTYTGELFF.

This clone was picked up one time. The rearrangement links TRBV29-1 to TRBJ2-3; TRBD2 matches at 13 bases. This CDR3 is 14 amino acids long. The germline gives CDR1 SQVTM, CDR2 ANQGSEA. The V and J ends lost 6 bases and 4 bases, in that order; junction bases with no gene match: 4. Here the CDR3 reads CSVRTSGSSDTQYF. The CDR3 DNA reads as TGCAGCGTGAGGACTAGCGGGAGCTCAGATACGCAGTATTTT.

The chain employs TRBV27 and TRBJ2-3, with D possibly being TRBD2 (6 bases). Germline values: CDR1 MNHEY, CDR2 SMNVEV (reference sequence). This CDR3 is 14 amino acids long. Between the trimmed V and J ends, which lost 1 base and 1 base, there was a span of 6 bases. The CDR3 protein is CASSLWGGTDTQYF. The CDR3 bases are TGTGCCAGCAGTTTATGGGGGGGCACAGATACGCAGTATTTT.

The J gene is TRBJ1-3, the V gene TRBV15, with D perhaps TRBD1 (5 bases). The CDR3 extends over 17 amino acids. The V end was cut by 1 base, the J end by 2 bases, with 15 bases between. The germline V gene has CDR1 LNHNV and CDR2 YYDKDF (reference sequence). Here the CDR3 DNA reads TGTGCCACCAGCAGAGTAAGGGGTGGGGCCCCTGGAAACACCATATATTTT. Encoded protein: CATSRVRGGAPGNTIYF.

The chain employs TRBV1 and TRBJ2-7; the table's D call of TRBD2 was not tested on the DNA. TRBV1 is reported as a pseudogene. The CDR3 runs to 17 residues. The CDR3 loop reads CTSSQEGTTGVAHEQYF. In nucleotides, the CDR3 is TGCACCAGCAGCCAAGAAGGGACTACGGGTGTGGCACACGAGCAGTACTTC.

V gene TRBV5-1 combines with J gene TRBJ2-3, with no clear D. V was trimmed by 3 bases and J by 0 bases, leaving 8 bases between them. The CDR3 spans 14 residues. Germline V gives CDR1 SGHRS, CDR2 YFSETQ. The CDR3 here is CASSSTLSTDTQYF. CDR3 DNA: TGCGCCAGCAGCTCTACCTTAAGCACAGATACGCAGTATTTT.